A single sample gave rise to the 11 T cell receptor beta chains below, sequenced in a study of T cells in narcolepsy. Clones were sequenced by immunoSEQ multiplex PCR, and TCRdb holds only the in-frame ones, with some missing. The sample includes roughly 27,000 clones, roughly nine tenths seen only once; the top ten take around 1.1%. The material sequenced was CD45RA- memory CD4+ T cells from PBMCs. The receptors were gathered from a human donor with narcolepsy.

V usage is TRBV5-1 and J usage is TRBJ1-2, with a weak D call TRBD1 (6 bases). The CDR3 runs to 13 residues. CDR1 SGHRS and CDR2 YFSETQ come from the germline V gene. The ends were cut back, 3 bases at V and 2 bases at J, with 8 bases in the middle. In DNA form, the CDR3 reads TGCGCCAGCAGCTACAGGGAGAACTATGGCTACACCTTC. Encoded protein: CASSYRENYGYTF. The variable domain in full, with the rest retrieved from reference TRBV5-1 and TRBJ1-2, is KAGVTQTPRYLIKTRGQQVTLSCSPISGHRSVSWYQQTPGQGLQFLFEYFSETQRNKGNFPGRFSGRQFSNSRSEMNVSTLELGDSALYLCASSYRENYGYTFGSGTRLTVV.

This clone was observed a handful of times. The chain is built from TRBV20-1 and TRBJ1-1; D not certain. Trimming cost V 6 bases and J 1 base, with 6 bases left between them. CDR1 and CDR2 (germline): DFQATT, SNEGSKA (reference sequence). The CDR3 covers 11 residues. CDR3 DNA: TGCAGTGCGGCCGGGAACACTGAAGCTTTCTTT. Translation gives CSAAGNTEAFF.

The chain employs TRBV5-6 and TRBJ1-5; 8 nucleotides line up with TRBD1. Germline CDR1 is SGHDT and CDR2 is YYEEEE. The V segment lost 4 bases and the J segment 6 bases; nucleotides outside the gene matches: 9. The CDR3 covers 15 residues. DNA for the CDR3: TGTGCCAGCAGCCCGAGCGGGACAGGACGTCAGCCCCAGCATTTT. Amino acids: CASSPSGTGRQPQHF.

The CDR3 DNA reads as TGCGCCAGCAGCTTGGCGGGCAACTCTGGAAACACCATATATTTT. Amino acids: CASSLAGNSGNTIYF. J is TRBJ1-3 and V is TRBV5-1; D not resolved. The CDR3 is 15 residues long. Looked up from germline, CDR1 is SGHRS and CDR2 is YFSETQ. The ends were cut back, 0 bases at V and 0 bases at J, with 7 bases in the middle.

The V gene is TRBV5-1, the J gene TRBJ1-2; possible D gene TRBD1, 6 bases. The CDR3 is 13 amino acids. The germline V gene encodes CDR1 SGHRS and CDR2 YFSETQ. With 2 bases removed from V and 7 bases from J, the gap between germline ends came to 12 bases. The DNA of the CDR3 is TGCGCCAGCAGCTTAGGAACAGGGAGTGGCTACACCTTC. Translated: CASSLGTGSGYTF.

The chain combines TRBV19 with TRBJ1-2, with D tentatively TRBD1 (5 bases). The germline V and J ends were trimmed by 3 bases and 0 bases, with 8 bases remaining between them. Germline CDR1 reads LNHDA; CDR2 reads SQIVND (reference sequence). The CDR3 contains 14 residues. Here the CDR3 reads CASSIATANYGYTF. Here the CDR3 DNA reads TGTGCCAGTAGTATCGCGACAGCTAACTATGGCTACACCTTC.

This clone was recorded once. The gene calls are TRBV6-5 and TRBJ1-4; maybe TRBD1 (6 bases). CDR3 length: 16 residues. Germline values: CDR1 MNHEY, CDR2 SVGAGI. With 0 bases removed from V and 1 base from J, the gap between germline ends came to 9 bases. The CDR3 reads CASSYSQQGTNEKLFF. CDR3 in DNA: TGTGCCAGCAGTTACTCTCAACAGGGAACTAATGAAAAACTGTTTTTT.

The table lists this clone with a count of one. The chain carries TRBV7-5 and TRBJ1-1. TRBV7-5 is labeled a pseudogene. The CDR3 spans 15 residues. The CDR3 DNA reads TGTGTCAGCGTAAGCGGGAGTCCCATGAACACTGAAGCTTTCTTT. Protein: CVSVSGSPMNTEAFF.

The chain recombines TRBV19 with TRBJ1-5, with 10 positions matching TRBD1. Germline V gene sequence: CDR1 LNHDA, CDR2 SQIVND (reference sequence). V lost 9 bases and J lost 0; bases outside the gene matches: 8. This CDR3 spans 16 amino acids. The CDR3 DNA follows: TGTGCCAGCGGGGGACAGGGGATGTATAGCAATCAGCCCCAGCATTTT. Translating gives CASGGQGMYSNQPQHF.

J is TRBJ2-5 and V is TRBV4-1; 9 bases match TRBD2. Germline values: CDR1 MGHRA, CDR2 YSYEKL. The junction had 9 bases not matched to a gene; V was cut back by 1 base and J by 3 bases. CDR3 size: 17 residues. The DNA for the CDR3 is TGCGCCAGCAGCCAAGTTGCGGCGGGGGGGCAGGAAGAGACCCAGTACTTC. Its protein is CASSQVAAGGQEETQYF.

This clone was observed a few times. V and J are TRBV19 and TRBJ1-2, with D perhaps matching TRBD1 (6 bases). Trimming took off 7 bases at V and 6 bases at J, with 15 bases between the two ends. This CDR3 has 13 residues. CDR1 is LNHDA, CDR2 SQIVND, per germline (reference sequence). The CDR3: CASTSGGGHGYTF. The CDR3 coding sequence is TGTGCCAGTACCTCGGGTGGGGGCCATGGCTACACCTTC.